This T cell receptor beta chain was recorded in a study of T cells in Graves' hyperthyroidism and ophthalmopathy. About this clonotype: Its antigen is not known.

Whole-study results and caveats: Model-based prediction identified ophthalmopathy a median 6.5 months prior to its onset.

The germline V and J ends were trimmed by 0 bases and 0 bases, with 13 bases remaining between them. Looked up from germline, CDR1 is MNHEY and CDR2 is SVGAGI. The CDR3 covers 17 residues. Diagnostic assessment was based on clinical symptoms, serum thyroxine and TRAb, thyroid ultrasound and orbital computed tomography. It was RNA transcripts that yielded the amplified TCR beta CDR3 regions. The study used the HTBI primer set for a first-round RT-PCR of the TCR CDR3. A single record per CDR3 protein comes from TCRdb applying MiXCR to the multiplex PCR reads. Here the sample spans 250,000 to 400,000 distinct CDR3 sequences, roughly an eighth being singletons.

This receptor was taken from a woman aged 40 to 50 with Graves' ophthalmopathy. This chain uses TRBV6-5 with TRBJ2-3; a possible D gene is TRBD2 (5 bases). The material sequenced was blood. The CDR3 loop is CASSYSTERLSTDTQYF. The CDR3 bases are TGTGCCAGCAGTTACTCGACGGAGCGGCTTAGCACAGATACGCAGTATTTT.